Listed here are 2 T cell receptor beta chains from one sample, sequenced in a study of cytomegalovirus exposure and HLA in healthy donors. The PCR made use of 60 Vbeta and 13 Jbeta primers. The protocol was immunoSEQ multiplex PCR, while the TCRdb copy is restricted to in-frame clones and leaves out a portion. Among about 140,000 clones listed, approximately 82% were seen once. The sample was PBMCs. Every receptor here comes from a man aged 25 to 40 in good health and CMV-seropositive.

The chain uses TRBV27 and TRBJ2-7; D is possibly TRBD1 (6 bases). Germline lookup yields CDR1 MNHEY and CDR2 SMNVEV (reference sequence). The CDR3 sequence is 13 residues long. Trimming shortened V by 2 bases and J by 5 bases, and 10 bases separated the two germline ends. CDR3 bases: TGTGCCAGCAGTTTAGACAGGCTTAACGAGCAGTACTTC. Protein sequence: CASSLDRLNEQYF.

The genes are TRBV19 and TRBJ1-3; no reliable D call. V was pared by 3 bases and J by 0 bases, with 12 bases between. Germline CDR1 reads LNHDA; CDR2 reads SQIVND (reference sequence). This CDR3 spans 16 amino acids. The CDR3 spells CASSIEQPGSGNTIYF. In DNA, the CDR3 is TGTGCCAGTAGTATCGAACAGCCCGGCTCTGGAAACACCATATATTTT.